A single sample is the source of the 4 T cell receptor beta chains below, sequenced in a study of blood T cell repertoires in COVID-19. The data were produced by immunoSEQ multiplex PCR, yet TCRdb's version contains in-frame clones alone and is incomplete. The sample has 180,000 or so clones; 76% are singletons. Specimen: peripheral blood. The receptors were gathered from a woman between 45 and 60 years old with active or convalescent COVID-19.

The chain is built from TRBV7-9 and TRBJ2-6; 12 nucleotides match TRBD1. The length of the CDR3 is 18 residues. The V and J ends lost 4 bases and 1 base, in that order; junction bases with no gene match: 5. Germline V lookup: CDR1 SEHNR, CDR2 FQNEAQ (reference sequence). CDR3 DNA: TGTGCCAGCAGCTCGGGACAGGGGGCCGTGTCTGGGGCCAACGTCCTGACTTTC. The encoded protein is CASSSGQGAVSGANVLTF.

A single count supports this clone. The chain couples TRBV5-8 to TRBJ2-7; 7 bases are shared with TRBD1. Germline CDR1 SGHTS, CDR2 YDEGEE. The V and J ends lost 0 bases and 4 bases, in that order; junction bases with no gene match: 4. This CDR3 contains 14 residues. This chain's CDR3 is CASSLGRGQYEQYF. For the CDR3, the DNA is TGTGCCAGCAGCTTGGGTAGGGGGCAGTACGAGCAGTACTTC.

V is TRBV10-1 and J is TRBJ2-5; D remains ambiguous. The CDR3 runs 13 residues. In germline, CDR1 is WNHNN, CDR2 SYGVQD (reference sequence). V lost 2 bases and J lost 2, with 6 bases in between. The CDR3 DNA reads as TGCGCCAGCAGTGAGGCGGATCAAGAGACCCAGTACTTC. This codes for CASSEADQETQYF.

The rearrangement uses TRBV6-5 and TRBJ1-6; 7 nucleotides match TRBD1. From germline, CDR1 is MNHEY and CDR2 SVGAGI. V dropped 2 bases and J dropped 7; count of bases not matched to a gene: 8. This CDR3 region has 16 residues. The CDR3 sequence is CASSYTRQGSNSPLHF. In DNA, the CDR3 is TGTGCCAGCAGTTACACCCGACAGGGAAGCAATTCACCCCTCCACTTT.